The source of this T cell receptor beta chain is a study of T cell changes during pregnancy in multiple sclerosis. Repertoires were generated with immunoSEQ multiplex PCR, while TCRdb's copy carries only in-frame clones and drops some. The sample consists of about 44,000 clones, around 90% of them appearing once. The CDR3 runs to 15 residues. In germline, CDR1 is SGHKS, CDR2 YYEKEE (reference sequence). Trimming shortened V by 0 bases and J by 8 bases, and 15 bases separated the two germline ends. This receptor was obtained from a female donor with multiple sclerosis, enrolled in a pregnancy study. The gene calls are TRBV5-5 and TRBJ2-1; possible D gene TRBD1, 6 bases. The specimen was CD4+ T cells from peripheral blood mononuclear cells, collected in the first trimester of pregnancy. This CDR3 reads CASSLASAGVDEQFF. The DNA for the CDR3 is TGTGCCAGCAGCTTGGCTTCGGCAGGGGTCGATGAGCAGTTCTTC.